These 22 T cell receptor beta chains came from one sample sequenced in a study of cytomegalovirus exposure and HLA in healthy donors. Sequenced by immunoSEQ multiplex PCR; TCRdb stores in-frame clones only, minus some. Counted here are 200,000 to 250,000 clones, about 87% occurring once; the ten biggest clones make up around 2.6%. Sequenced input: PBMCs. These receptors all come from a man in his late teens or twenties in good health and CMV-seronegative.

This sequence joins TRBV2 and TRBJ1-2; 10 positions agree with TRBD1. Per the germline V gene, CDR1 is SNHLY and CDR2 is FYNNEI. V shed 7 bases, J shed 4 bases, and the junction held 12 bases outside the gene matches. CDR3 size: 16 residues. The CDR3 loop is CASINPGQGTGYGYTF. The CDR3 region has the DNA TGTGCCAGCATTAACCCGGGACAGGGGACGGGCTATGGCTACACCTTC.

V and J are TRBV16 and TRBJ1-5; D not resolved. The CDR3 runs 12 residues. Germline V gives CDR1 KGHSY, CDR2 FQNENV. The V end was cut by 5 bases, the J end by 3 bases, with 5 bases between. CDR3 nucleotides: TGTGCCAGCAGCAGAGACAATCAGCCCCAGCATTTT. Its translation is CASSRDNQPQHF.

This clone appeared a single time. The chain uses TRBV5-4 and TRBJ1-5; no clear D gene. Deletions cut 0 bases from V and 4 bases from J, with 5 bases between. The CDR3 loop spans 13 amino acids. Germline CDR1 SGHNT, CDR2 YYREEE (reference sequence). The CDR3 here is CASSLDRNQPQHF. CDR3 coding DNA: TGTGCCAGCAGCTTGGACAGAAATCAGCCCCAGCATTTT. The complete variable domain, with remaining parts taken from reference TRBV5-4 and TRBJ1-5, reads ETGVTQSPTHLIKTRGQQVTLRCSSQSGHNTVSWYQQALGQGPQFIFQYYREEENGRGNFPPRFSGLQFPNYSSELNVNALELDDSALYLCASSLDRNQPQHFGDGTRLSIL.

Regarding this clone: The junction departs from germline at one end; a sequencing error may be responsible. This rearrangement joins TRBV7-2 to TRBJ2-1; the match to TRBD2 covers 11 bases. Looked up from germline, CDR1 is SGHTA and CDR2 is FQGNSA. The CDR3 totals 14 residues. The CDR3 region is CASSLAGGIDEQFF. In DNA, the CDR3 is TGTGCCAGCAGCCTAGCGGGAGGAATCGATGAGCAGTTCTTC.

This clone came up a few times. The V and J genes are TRBV9 and TRBJ2-7; no definite D call. Trimming took off 0 bases at V and 6 bases at J, with 10 bases between the two ends. CDR3 size: 13 residues. Germline CDR1 SGDLS, CDR2 YYNGEE. CDR3 nucleotides: TGTGCCAGCAGCGTAGACTACTTGGGCGAGCAGTACTTC. As protein: CASSVDYLGEQYF.

The V and J genes are TRBV7-2 and TRBJ2-3, with 9 bases that match TRBD2. Germline trimming cut 4 bases from V and 5 bases from J; bases unmatched to any gene: 10. Germline V lookup: CDR1 SGHTA, CDR2 FQGNSA. The CDR3 runs to 16 residues. DNA for the CDR3: TGTGCCAGCAGCTGGAAGCGGGAGGAGAGGGGAGATACGCAGTATTTT. Translation gives CASSWKREERGDTQYF.

A single count supports this clone. The chain combines TRBV18 with TRBJ2-1; D ambiguous. The length of the CDR3 is 14 residues. Germline-derived CDR1 and CDR2 are KGHSH and LQKENI. V was cut by 8 bases and J by 5 bases, with 16 bases left in between. CDR3 protein: CASLASVGHNEQFF. The CDR3 DNA reads as TGTGCCAGCCTTGCTAGTGTAGGCCACAATGAGCAGTTCTTC.

This clone is a singleton in its sample. This chain uses TRBV7-2 with TRBJ2-3; TRBD1 aligns across 7 bases. The V segment lost 5 bases and the J segment 5 bases; nucleotides outside the gene matches: 7. There are 14 residues in the CDR3. Germline V gene lookup returns CDR1 SGHTA and CDR2 FQGNSA. The chain's CDR3 is CASSRDRALDTQYF. Written as DNA, the CDR3 is TGTGCCAGCAGCCGTGACAGGGCGCTAGATACGCAGTATTTT.

The rearrangement uses TRBV7-9 and TRBJ2-5; D perhaps matches TRBD1 (5 bases). CDR3 size: 13 residues. Germline values: CDR1 SEHNR, CDR2 FQNEAQ (reference sequence). V shed 6 bases and J shed 2 bases, with 10 bases lying between them. The CDR3: CASSRQGQETQYF. In DNA, the CDR3 is TGTGCCAGCAGTCGGCAGGGTCAAGAGACCCAGTACTTC. The full variable domain, with the rest looked up from reference TRBV7-9 and TRBJ2-5, is DTGVSQNPRHKITKRGQNVTFRCDPISEHNRLYWYRQTLGQGPEFLTYFQNEAQLEKSRLLSDRFSAERPKGSFSTLEIQRTEQGDSAMYLCASSRQGQETQYFGPGTRLLVL.

V usage is TRBV25-1 and J usage is TRBJ2-7; the D gene is possibly TRBD2 (6 bases). The CDR3 spans 15 residues. The germline gives CDR1 MGHDK, CDR2 SYGVNS. Trimming left V 2 bases short and J 3 bases short, with 14 bases between. The CDR3 protein is CASSEPSSAFYEQYF. The CDR3 DNA reads as TGTGCCAGCAGTGAACCGTCTAGCGCCTTCTACGAGCAGTACTTC.

The chain combines TRBV5-1 with TRBJ1-5; no firm D call. CDR1 SGHRS and CDR2 YFSETQ come from the germline V gene. V gave up 0 bases and J gave up 4 bases, with 8 bases separating them. The CDR3 totals 14 residues. The CDR3, as DNA: TGCGCCAGCAGCTTGGCCGGTTCAAATCAGCCCCAGCATTTT. It is translated as CASSLAGSNQPQHF.

The count of this clone is one. This chain links TRBV25-1 with TRBJ2-7, with a possible D match to TRBD1 (5 bases). Germline CDR1 is MGHDK and CDR2 is SYGVNS. The V end was cut by 6 bases, the J end by 5 bases, with 11 bases between. This CDR3 has 12 amino acids. The CDR3 coding sequence is TGTGCCAGCAGCCCCCTAGGGGACGAGCAGTACTTC. Translation: CASSPLGDEQYF.

This clone was observed a single time. The chain recombines TRBV5-8 with TRBJ1-5; D may be TRBD1 (5 bases). CDR1 is SGHTS and CDR2 is YDEGEE in the germline V gene. V dropped 4 bases and J dropped 6 bases, with 11 bases sitting between them. This CDR3 has 13 amino acids. The CDR3 here is CASSGDLGQPQHF. DNA for the CDR3: TGTGCCAGCAGCGGGGACTTGGGTCAGCCCCAGCATTTT.

V gene TRBV10-3 combines with J gene TRBJ1-1; D unclear. This CDR3 has 12 amino acids. Looked up from germline, CDR1 is ENHRY and CDR2 is SYGVKD. V lost 6 bases to trimming and J lost 3 bases, with 8 bases between them. CDR3 DNA sequence: TGTGCCATCAGGCGTTCGGACACTGAAGCTTTCTTT. The encoded protein is CAIRRSDTEAFF.

The chain employs TRBV5-1 and TRBJ2-3, with a weak D call TRBD2 (6 bases). The CDR3 is 15 residues long. The V end lost 4 bases, the J end lost 0 bases, and 12 bases lay between the germline ends. Germline-derived CDR1 and CDR2 are SGHRS and YFSETQ. The CDR3 sequence: CASSGSGASTDTQYF. CDR3 DNA sequence: TGCGCCAGCAGCGGTAGCGGAGCTAGCACAGATACGCAGTATTTT. The variable domain in full, with the rest retrieved from reference TRBV5-1 and TRBJ2-3, is KAGVTQTPRYLIKTRGQQVTLSCSPISGHRSVSWYQQTPGQGLQFLFEYFSETQRNKGNFPGRFSGRQFSNSRSEMNVSTLELGDSALYLCASSGSGASTDTQYFGPGTRLTVL.

This chain joins TRBV19 and TRBJ1-5; 7 bases fit TRBD1. From germline, CDR1 is LNHDA and CDR2 SQIVND (reference sequence). Losses at the gene ends were 8 bases for V and 3 bases for J; bases not matched to a gene: 7. The CDR3 contains 14 residues. The CDR3: CASRETGFNQPQHF. The CDR3 DNA reads TGTGCCAGTCGGGAGACAGGGTTCAATCAGCCCCAGCATTTT.

This chain's CDR3 is CASTPGTSTDTQYF. DNA of the CDR3: TGCGCCAGCACCCCCGGGACTAGCACAGATACGCAGTATTTT. V is TRBV5-1 and J is TRBJ2-3; D might be TRBD2 (6 bases). Germline lookup yields CDR1 SGHRS and CDR2 YFSETQ. The CDR3 has 14 amino acids. V was pared by 6 bases and J by 0 bases, with 11 bases between.

The chain has TRBV25-1 and TRBJ2-3; TRBD2 matches at 7 bases. Per the germline V gene, CDR1 is MGHDK and CDR2 is SYGVNS. This CDR3 comprises 17 residues. The trim removed 4 bases at V and 4 bases at J, leaving 14 bases unmatched. The CDR3 DNA follows: TGTGCCAGCAGTGGTCCACATGGGACTACTTTCTCAGATACGCAGTATTTT. Encoded protein: CASSGPHGTTFSDTQYF.

CDR3 sequence: CASSETEPPGNTIYF. In DNA, the CDR3 is TGCGCCAGCAGCGAGACAGAACCCCCTGGAAACACCATATATTTT. This chain links TRBV5-1 with TRBJ1-3; possible D gene TRBD1, 5 bases. This CDR3 contains 15 residues. V was trimmed by 4 bases and J by 2 bases, leaving 13 bases between them. The germline CDR1 and CDR2 sequences are SGHRS and YFSETQ.

This clone was detected a few times. The rearrangement joins TRBV19 to TRBJ2-7; no definite D call. CDR1 LNHDA and CDR2 SQIVND come from the germline V gene (reference sequence). The V end was cut by 5 bases, the J end by 0 bases, with 5 bases between. The CDR3 has 12 residues. DNA for the CDR3: TGTGCCAGTAGTCCGGGCTCCTACGAGCAGTACTTC. This translates into CASSPGSYEQYF.

The J gene is TRBJ1-1, the V gene TRBV7-2; D not certain. Trimming removed 7 bases at V and 1 base at J, with 13 bases between. The CDR3 loop spans 14 amino acids. Germline V gives CDR1 SGHTA, CDR2 FQGNSA. As DNA, the CDR3 is TGTGCCAGCACACCTATCCTCTCGAACACTGAAGCTTTCTTT. Its translation: CASTPILSNTEAFF.

This chain uses TRBV4-3 with TRBJ2-7; 7 bases line up with TRBD1. Germline V gene lookup returns CDR1 LGHNA and CDR2 YSLEER. The CDR3 length is 14 residues. V was clipped by 1 base and J by 0 bases; unmatched bases: 0. In DNA form, the CDR3 reads TGCGCCAGCAGCCAAGGACAGGGCTCCTACGAGCAGTACTTC. The encoded protein is CASSQGQGSYEQYF.